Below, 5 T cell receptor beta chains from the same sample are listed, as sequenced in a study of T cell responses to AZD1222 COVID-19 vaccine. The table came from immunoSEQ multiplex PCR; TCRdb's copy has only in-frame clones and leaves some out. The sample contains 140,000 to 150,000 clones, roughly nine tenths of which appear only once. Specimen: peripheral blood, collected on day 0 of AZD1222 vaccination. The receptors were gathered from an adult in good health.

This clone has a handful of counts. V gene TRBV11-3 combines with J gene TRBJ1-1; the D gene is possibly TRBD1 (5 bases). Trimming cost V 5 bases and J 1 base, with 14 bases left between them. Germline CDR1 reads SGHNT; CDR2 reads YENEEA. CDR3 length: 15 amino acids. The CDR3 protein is CASSRMAGGNTEAFF. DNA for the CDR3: TGTGCCAGCAGCCGAATGGCTGGGGGGAACACTGAAGCTTTCTTT.

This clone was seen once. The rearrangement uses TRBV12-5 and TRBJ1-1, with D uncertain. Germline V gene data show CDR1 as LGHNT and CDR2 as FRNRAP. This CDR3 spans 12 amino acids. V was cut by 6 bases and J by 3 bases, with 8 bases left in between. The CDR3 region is CASGTQYTEAFF. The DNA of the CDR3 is TGTGCTAGTGGGACACAGTACACTGAAGCTTTCTTT.

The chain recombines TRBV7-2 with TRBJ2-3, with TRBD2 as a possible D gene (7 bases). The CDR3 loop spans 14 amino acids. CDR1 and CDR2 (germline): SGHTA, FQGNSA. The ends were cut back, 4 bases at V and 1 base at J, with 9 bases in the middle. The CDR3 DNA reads TGTGCCAGCAGCTCCGGGGGGCGCACAGATACGCAGTATTTT. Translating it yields CASSSGGRTDTQYF.

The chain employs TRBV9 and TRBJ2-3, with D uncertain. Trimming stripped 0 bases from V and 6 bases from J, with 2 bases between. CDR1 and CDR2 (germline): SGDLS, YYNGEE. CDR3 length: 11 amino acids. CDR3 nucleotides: TGTGCCAGCAGCGTAGTTGATACGCAGTATTTT. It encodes CASSVVDTQYF.

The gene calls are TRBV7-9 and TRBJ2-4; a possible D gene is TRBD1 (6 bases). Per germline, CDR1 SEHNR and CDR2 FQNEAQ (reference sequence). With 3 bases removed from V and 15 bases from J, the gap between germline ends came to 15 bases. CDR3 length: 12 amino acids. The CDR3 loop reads CASSFPGTRGYF. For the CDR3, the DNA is TGTGCCAGCAGCTTTCCCGGGACAAGGGGGTACTTC.